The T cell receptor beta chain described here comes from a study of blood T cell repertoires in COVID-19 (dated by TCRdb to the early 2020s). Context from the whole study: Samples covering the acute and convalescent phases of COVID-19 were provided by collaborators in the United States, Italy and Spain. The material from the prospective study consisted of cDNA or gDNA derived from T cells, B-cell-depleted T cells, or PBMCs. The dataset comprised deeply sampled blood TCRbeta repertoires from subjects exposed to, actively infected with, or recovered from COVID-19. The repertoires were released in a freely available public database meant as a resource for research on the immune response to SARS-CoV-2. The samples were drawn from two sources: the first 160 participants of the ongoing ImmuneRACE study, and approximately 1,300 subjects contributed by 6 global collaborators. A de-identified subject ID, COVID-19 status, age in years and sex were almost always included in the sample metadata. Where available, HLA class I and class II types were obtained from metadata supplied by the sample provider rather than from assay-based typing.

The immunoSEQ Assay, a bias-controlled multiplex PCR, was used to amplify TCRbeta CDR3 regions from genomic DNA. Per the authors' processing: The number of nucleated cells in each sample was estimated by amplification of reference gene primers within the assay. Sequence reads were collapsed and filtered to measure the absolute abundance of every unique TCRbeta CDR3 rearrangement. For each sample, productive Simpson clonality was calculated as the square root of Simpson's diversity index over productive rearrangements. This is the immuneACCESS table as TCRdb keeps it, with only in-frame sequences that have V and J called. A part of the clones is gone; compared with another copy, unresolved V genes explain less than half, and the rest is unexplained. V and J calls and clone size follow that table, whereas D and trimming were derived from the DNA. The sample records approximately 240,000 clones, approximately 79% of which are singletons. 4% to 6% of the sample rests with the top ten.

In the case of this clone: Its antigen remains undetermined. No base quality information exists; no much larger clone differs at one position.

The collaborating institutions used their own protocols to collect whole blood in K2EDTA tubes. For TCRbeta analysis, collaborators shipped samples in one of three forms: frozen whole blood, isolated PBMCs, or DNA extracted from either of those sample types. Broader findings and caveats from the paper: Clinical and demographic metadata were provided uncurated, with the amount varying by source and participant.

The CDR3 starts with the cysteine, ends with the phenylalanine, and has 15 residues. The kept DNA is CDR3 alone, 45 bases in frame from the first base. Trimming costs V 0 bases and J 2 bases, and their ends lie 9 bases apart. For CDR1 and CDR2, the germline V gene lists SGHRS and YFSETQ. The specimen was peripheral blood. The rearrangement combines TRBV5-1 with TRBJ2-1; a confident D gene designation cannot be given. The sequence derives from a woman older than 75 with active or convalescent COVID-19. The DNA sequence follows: TGCGCCAGCAGCTTGGGGGTAGCCGCCTACAATGAGCAGTTCTTC. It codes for CASSLGVAAYNEQFF.